This T cell receptor beta chain appears in the sequencing data of a study of cytomegalovirus exposure and HLA in healthy donors. Remarks on this clone: The antigen is undetermined.

The study ran its PCR with 60 Vbeta and 13 Jbeta primers. TCRdb keeps only in-frame clones here, not all; method: immunoSEQ multiplex PCR. The profile shows 110,000 to 150,000 clones, 70% to 85% of them singletons. Notes on the study in general: Across donors, sequencing depth was assumed by presence/absence analyses to be roughly uniform. Prior analysis indicated that the majority of TCR beta V segments exhibited productivity approximately 90% or approximately 30% of the time.

The length of the CDR3 is 15 residues. The germline V gene has CDR1 LNHDA and CDR2 SQIVND (reference sequence). Deletions cut 7 bases from V and 0 bases from J, with 16 bases between. The sequencing input was PBMCs. The TCR was taken from a woman aged 55 to 70 in good health and CMV-seropositive. The J gene is TRBJ2-7, the V gene TRBV19; no firm D call. In nucleotides, the CDR3 is TGTGCCAGTACTCCATCGCATCGTAGCTCCTACGAGCAGTACTTC. Encoded protein: CASTPSHRSSYEQYF.